This T cell receptor beta chain was observed in a study of cytomegalovirus exposure and HLA in healthy donors. Germline-derived CDR1 and CDR2 are MNHEY and SMNVEV (reference sequence). There are 15 residues in the CDR3. Trimming shortened V by 2 bases and J by 7 bases, and 15 bases separated the two germline ends. The study ran its PCR with 60 Vbeta and 13 Jbeta primers. Sequencing used immunoSEQ multiplex PCR; TCRdb keeps in-frame clones, though not all of them. The data show around 61,000 clones, 60% to 80% seen once. In the case of this clone: What it binds is unknown.

Healthy individuals who donated bone marrow served as the donors. Points from the study as a whole: Donor immune exposure was known only as CMV serostatus. Earlier results showed most TCR beta V segments being productive about 87% or about 30% of the time.

This clonotype was sampled from a man between 40 and 49 years old in good health and CMV-seropositive. The V and J genes are TRBV27 and TRBJ1-5; TRBD1 is a possible D gene (6 bases). Sequencing used PBMCs. CDR3 DNA sequence: TGTGCCAGCAGTTTAGCCCCGGACAGCCCCCAGCCCCAGCATTTT. It yields the protein CASSLAPDSPQPQHF.